These 14 T cell receptor beta chains came from one sample sequenced in a study of blood T cell repertoires in COVID-19. Method: immunoSEQ multiplex PCR; TCRdb's copy keeps in-frame clones and lacks some. This sample carries 65,000 to 90,000 clones, more than 70% of them seen once, and the ten largest clones take around 7.8%. Sequenced sample: peripheral blood. The receptors here all came from a man aged 50 to 59 with active COVID-19.

The CDR3 nucleotides read TGCGCCAGCAGCCAAGAGGGGACAGCCGGGGGGACCCAGTACTTC. Translating gives CASSQEGTAGGTQYF. This chain uses TRBV4-1 with TRBJ2-5; a weak D match, TRBD1 (7 bases). The CDR3 is 15 amino acids. Germline CDR1 is MGHRA and CDR2 is YSYEKL. V gave up 0 bases and J gave up 7 bases, with 15 bases separating them.

The rearrangement links TRBV4-1 to TRBJ2-5; 8 bases map to TRBD1. The CDR3 has 14 residues. From germline, CDR1 is MGHRA and CDR2 YSYEKL. The V gene end was trimmed by 2 bases and the J gene end by 5 bases; junction bases not matched to a gene: 4. CDR3 region: CASSQPGGRETQYF. The CDR3 DNA is TGCGCCAGCAGCCAACCAGGGGGCAGGGAGACCCAGTACTTC.

The chain couples TRBV5-6 to TRBJ1-2, with TRBD1 as a possible D gene (5 bases). V lost 6 bases, J lost 8 bases, and 14 bases lay in between. This CDR3 is 12 amino acids long. CDR1 is SGHDT and CDR2 is YYEEEE in the germline V gene. The CDR3 reads CASTLQGLGYTF. Here the CDR3 DNA reads TGTGCCAGCACCCTGCAGGGTTTGGGCTACACCTTC.

The CDR3 is CASSQNNEPGGEKLFF. CDR3 DNA: TGCGCCAGCAGCCAAAATAACGAGCCAGGGGGTGAAAAACTGTTTTTT. The chain recombines TRBV4-1 with TRBJ1-4, with 7 bases identical to TRBD1. Germline V gene sequence: CDR1 MGHRA, CDR2 YSYEKL. The V and J ends lost 2 bases and 7 bases, in that order; junction bases with no gene match: 10. There are 16 residues in the CDR3.

The chain recombines TRBV7-3 with TRBJ2-1; 14 bases align to TRBD2. The V and J ends lost 5 bases and 2 bases, in that order; junction bases with no gene match: 14. This CDR3 is built from 20 residues. Germline CDR1 reads SGHTA; CDR2 reads FQGTGA. Written as DNA, the CDR3 is TGTGCCAGCAGCGATAATCCGGGACTAGCGGGGGTAGTCCCCTACAATGAGCAGTTCTTC. Translating gives CASSDNPGLAGVVPYNEQFF.

J is TRBJ2-3 and V is TRBV29-1; 10 bases agree with TRBD2. The germline V gene has CDR1 SQVTM and CDR2 ANQGSEA. The CDR3 is made up of 13 amino acids. Trimming at V came to 6 bases and at J to 6 bases, leaving 6 bases not matched to a gene. This CDR3 is CSVSRAGGDTQYF. CDR3 bases: TGCAGCGTGTCGAGAGCGGGGGGGGATACGCAGTATTTT.

The chain joins TRBV6-6 to TRBJ2-2; 8 bases fit TRBD1. CDR3 length: 16 amino acids. Losses at the gene ends were 5 bases for V and 2 bases for J; bases not matched to a gene: 7. The V gene's germline CDR1 is MNHNY and CDR2 SVGAGI (reference sequence). In DNA form, the CDR3 reads TGTGCCAGCAGTCGACCGGACAGGGCTAACACCGGGGAGCTGTTTTTT. Amino acids: CASSRPDRANTGELFF.

The chain carries TRBV24-1 and TRBJ2-5; D perhaps matches TRBD2 (5 bases). The CDR3 consists of 14 residues. V shed 0 bases and J shed 5 bases, with 9 bases lying between them. CDR1 and CDR2 (germline): KGHDR, SFDVKD. The CDR3 reads CATSDLPGIETQYF. CDR3 DNA sequence: TGTGCCACCAGTGATTTGCCGGGAATCGAGACCCAGTACTTC.

The chain joins TRBV5-1 to TRBJ1-1; 8 bases map to TRBD1. The V gene end was trimmed by 3 bases and the J gene end by 1 base; junction bases not matched to a gene: 11. The CDR3 covers 17 residues. Germline V lookup: CDR1 SGHRS, CDR2 YFSETQ. CDR3 in DNA: TGCGCCAGCAGCTGGGGTAGGGCAGGGGGCCCGAACACTGAAGCTTTCTTT. Its protein product is CASSWGRAGGPNTEAFF.

V usage is TRBV4-3 and J usage is TRBJ1-6; 10 nucleotides agree with TRBD1. The V gene end was trimmed by 0 bases and the J gene end by 8 bases; junction bases not matched to a gene: 10. CDR3 length: 18 amino acids. The germline gives CDR1 LGHNA, CDR2 YSLEER. CDR3 nucleotide sequence: TGCGCCAGCAGCCAAGAGATGACCCGACAGGGGGCTTATTCACCCCTCCACTTT. This sequence encodes CASSQEMTRQGAYSPLHF.

The chain has TRBV6-2 or TRBV6-3 and TRBJ2-1, with TRBD1 matching over 8 bases. With 6 bases clipped from V and 3 bases from J, the junction kept 13 bases outside the gene matches. Germline CDR1 and CDR2: MNHEY and SVGEGT. This CDR3 has 17 amino acids. DNA of the CDR3: TGTGCCAGCAGCCCTCCCTACCAGGGGGCCCACTACAATGAGCAGTTCTTC. Its protein is CASSPPYQGAHYNEQFF.

The chain carries TRBV18 and TRBJ2-2; 12 bases are a match to TRBD1. This CDR3 is built from 19 residues. V was clipped by 4 bases and J by 4 bases; unmatched bases: 13. Germline lookup yields CDR1 KGHSH and CDR2 LQKENI. The CDR3 region is CASSHLIRDRGPSTGELFF. The CDR3 DNA is TGTGCCAGCTCACATCTCATTCGGGACAGGGGGCCTTCCACCGGGGAGCTGTTTTTT.

V and J are TRBV7-8 and TRBJ1-4; maybe TRBD1 (5 bases). The ends were cut back, 1 base at V and 15 bases at J, with 18 bases in the middle. The CDR3 contains 14 residues. Germline CDR1 and CDR2: SGHVS and FQNEAQ. The CDR3 protein is CASSLGGHYRGLFF. The CDR3 coding sequence is TGTGCCAGCAGCTTAGGGGGCCACTACCGCGGATTGTTTTTT.

The gene calls are TRBV2 and TRBJ2-7, with D uncertain. CDR1 and CDR2 (germline): SNHLY, FYNNEI. This CDR3 has 10 residues. Trimming stripped 7 bases from V and 3 bases from J, with 4 bases between. The CDR3 spells CASIHYEQYF. The CDR3, as DNA: TGTGCCAGCATTCACTACGAGCAGTACTTC.